This TCR beta chain was recovered during a study of cytomegalovirus exposure and HLA in healthy donors (dated by TCRdb to the late 2010s). A note on the overall study: An earlier analysis of some 600 of the donors reported about 260 Gb of sequence data and 117 million unique TCR beta sequences obtained from about 179 million T cells. HLA typing included class I and class II loci at four-digit resolution. An earlier analysis of some 500 of the donors used high-throughput TCR beta sequencing to judge whether each TCR beta V gene segment behaved as functional or pseudogenic. Besides the first cohort of 550 to 750 subjects, a separate validation cohort made up of 120 different subjects was used. Five DR-DQ haplotypes were treated as single units for association and clustering because of strong linkage in the cohort. The number of donors typed differed by locus, with about 629-640 for A, B, C, DRB1 and DQB1, approximately 500 for DQA1, 606 for DPA1, and some 450 for DPB1. Genome-wide SNP genotypes for about 55% of the roughly 670 donors were used in a later genetic analysis, which treated that subset as a discovery cohort. The study aimed to test whether cataloging public T cell receptors could reveal signatures of past pathogen exposure. Rather than using new phenotypic data, the later analysis identified candidate immune exposures from TCR beta sequences and from how often those sequences occurred across donors. Around 320 gigabases of sequencing data and around 87 million unique TCR sequences were included in an early release covering 550 to 650 HLA-typed donors. The study used immunosequencing to profile the T cell repertoires of several hundred subjects and linked those repertoires to cytomegalovirus serostatus. All discovery cohort repertoires had been generated on a single sequencing platform. Among some 410 genotyped donors of the cohort, an average of about 220,000 unique TCR beta nucleotide sequences was sequenced per donor, of which about 18% were non-productive. Donor age, sex, ethnicity and CMV serostatus were compiled alongside the repertoire data. To study patterns of TCR occurrence, a later analysis re-analyzed previously published TCR beta repertoires from 500 to 850 donors and added high-resolution HLA genotyping. Among the 398 genotyped donors, around 81% belonged to the genetic ancestry cluster associated with self-reported Caucasian donors. To predict cytomegalovirus infection status, the study brought together high-throughput TCR immunosequencing, statistical association of individual TCRs with disease status, and machine learning. Beyond this particular receptor, the publication reports: A group of highly shared sequence variants was considered likely to be a technical artifact of the sequencing pipeline. In both the original and validation cohorts, the classifier was reported to diagnose cytomegalovirus status with high specificity and sensitivity. While some public TCRs were present in many individuals, most TCR sequences turned up only very rarely across donors. An association between a missense DCLRE1C variant and V-gene and J-gene trimming of TCR beta chains was found in a later genetic analysis and replicated in an independent cohort. Compared with equally common non-associated chains, HLA-associated TCR beta chains in a later analysis were more clonally expanded and had lower generation probabilities. In a later analysis, TCR association rates were found to vary across HLA loci, with the most associated TCRs seen for DRB1 alleles and the fewest for HLA-C alleles. Because some donors lacked HLA typing at each locus, the association tests relied only on the typed subset. Linkage disequilibrium might explain the correlated functional status among segregating V segments, but an unknown experimental factor could not be excluded. In a later analysis, most CMV-associated TCR beta chains were found to appear HLA-restricted, with HLA associations seemingly driven largely by CMV exposure. The earlier analysis of 587 of the donors excluded around 17 rarely observed V segments, including chromosome 9 orphons, because counts were too low. A further reported finding was that TCR beta sequences accurately predicted the HLA-A and HLA-B alleles for most subjects in the first cohort. The authors suggested that the approach could potentially be extended to other disease states and immunological phenotypes. Broadly in line with IMGT annotations, most TCR beta V segments showed up in productive rearrangements about 90% or about 30% of the time in an earlier analysis of 450 to 600 of the donors. In vitro tests confirmed that a few of the cytomegalovirus-associated TCR beta chains recognize cytomegalovirus antigens. Assigning TCR associations to individual alleles was difficult when HLA alleles, especially DR and DQ, strongly co-occurred. Because the 87-base-pair reads could not distinguish some IMGT-functional V segments, including TRBV6-2 and TRBV6-3, those segments were excluded. Specific HLA alleles were associated with roughly 17,000 TCR beta sequences at a false discovery rate of 0.05 in a later analysis. For the cohort, immune exposure information was limited to CMV serostatus. According to a later analysis, parvovirus B19, influenza, CMV and Epstein-Barr virus appeared linked to several top co-occurrence clusters. Roughly uniform sequencing depth across donors was assumed in presence/absence analyses, although this assumption may not hold. A later genetic analysis reported fewer N-insertions in productive TCRs among donors in an Asian-associated ancestry cluster than the approximately 670-donor mean. In this cohort, only TCR beta chains were sequenced, and detectable features were limited by the absence of alpha or paired-chain data. The study listed over 150 TCR beta chains as associated with cytomegalovirus.

V is pared back by 9 bases and J by 1 base, with 18 bases lying between the germline termini. CDR1 and CDR2, per the germline V gene, are MDHEN and SYDVKM. Taken from cysteine to phenylalanine, the CDR3 has 15 residues. The entry retains the CDR3 DNA only, 45 bases that are in frame from base 1. A word on this clone: Which antigen it targets is not known.

The cohort comprised some 730 healthy bone marrow donors. At the time of sampling, all cohort members were nominally healthy, though unrecorded immune exposures were likely present. The donor tested CMV seronegative, placing the donor among the 350 to 400 seronegative members of the cohort. Each donor provided a peripheral blood sample, and peripheral blood mononuclear cells were used for TCR beta sequencing. The Qiagen DNeasy Blood Extraction Kit was used to extract genomic DNA from the blood cell samples. The library was generated by the immunoSEQ multiplex PCR assay. For the multiplex PCR, a mixture combining 60 forward primers for TCR Vbeta segments and 13 reverse primers for TCR Jbeta segments was used. A multiplex PCR assay on genomic DNA amplified the CDR3 region of rearranged TCR beta genes. The amplified TCR beta libraries were sequenced on the Illumina HiSeq System as 87-base-pair reads. The paper's processing steps were these. Across the 700 or so repertoires, a later analysis counted some 81 million unique TCR beta chains, around 11 million of which were shared by at least two donors. To remove PCR and sequencing errors, raw reads were error-corrected and collapsed into unique sequences using a nearest-neighbor algorithm that merged closely related sequences. CDR3 sequences were aligned to IMGT reference sequences to assign V, D and J gene segments. For a sequence to be retained, a match of at least six nucleotides to both a V gene segment and a J gene segment was required. A rearrangement was called productive if the CDR3 had no stop codons and remained in frame with V and J, and every other rearrangement was called non-productive. Following IMGT convention, CDR3 was defined as the stretch from the second conserved V-encoded cysteine to the conserved J-encoded phenylalanine. The earlier analysis of approximately 590 of the donors excluded any sequence lacking an unambiguous match to a single V gene segment. An earlier analysis of a few hundred of the donors called V segments functional above 56.7% productive rearrangements and segregating when the between-donor standard deviation exceeded 5%. A statistical classification framework was built to diagnose cytomegalovirus status from the catalog of TCR beta chain sequences. In a later analysis, V and J genes were assigned by comparing TCR nucleotide sequences against IMGT/GENE-DB human TR gene sequences. A later analysis assigned CDR3 sequences and most-parsimonious VDJ recombination scenarios with the TCRdist pipeline. A later analysis defined each TCR beta chain by its CDR3 amino acid sequence plus V-gene family, and excluded reads lacking a unique V-gene family. In a later analysis, some 600 highly shared, low-generation-probability nucleotide sequences were removed to address suspected cross-contamination and a sequencing artifact. A later analysis calculated a clonal expansion index for each public chain from normalized within-repertoire ranks of inferred template counts. A later analysis computed generation probabilities with a VDJ recombination model fitted to out-of-frame rearrangements, and checked the results against IGoR. Hypergeometric tests were used in a later analysis to score TCR-TCR, TCR-HLA and TCR-CMV co-occurrence, with a repertoire-size bias correction applied to the TCR pairs. A later analysis estimated false discovery rates by permuting HLA or CMV assignments 20 times. In a later analysis, co-occurring TCRs were grouped using DBSCAN, with TCRdist sequence similarity added in when clustering inside HLA-allele-positive subsets. Co-occurrence clustering excluded repertoires with fewer than 30,000 or more than 120,000 public chains, plus five with anomalous nucleotide sharing. TCRdb took this table from immuneACCESS and kept in-frame rearrangements with V and J called. Such tables lack part of the clones; where checked against another copy, unresolved V genes explain under half of the gap, and the rest is unexplained. The DNA was the basis for D and trimming; V, J and clone size are from that table. This sample's listing comprises about 140,000 clones. The ten most abundant clones make up 2% to 3% of the sample.

This clonotype originated in a man aged 35-49 years in good health and CMV-seronegative. The sequence is built from TRBV28 and TRBJ1-1; perhaps TRBD1 is the D gene, with 5 bases matching. Specimen: PBMCs. DNA sequence: TGTGCCAGTCATGCTTGGCAGGGCCCGAACACTGAAGCTTTCTTT. The resulting protein is CASHAWQGPNTEAFF. Supplemented by the reference TRBV28 and TRBJ1-1 proteins around the CDR3, the complete variable domain is DVKVTQSSRYLVKRTGEKVFLECVQDMDHENMFWYRQDPGLGLRLIYFSYDVKMKEKGDIPEGYSVSREKKERFSLILESASTNQTSMYLCASHAWQGPNTEAFFGQGTRLTVV.